The present T cell receptor (beta chain) was sequenced within a study of blood T cell repertoires in COVID-19. The overall study: Samples of COVID-19 (acute and convalescent) were obtained from the United States, Italy and Spain.

Enrolled during active infection, Seattle patients were then followed longitudinally. This CDR3 spans 15 amino acids. V lost 5 bases and J lost 0; bases outside the gene matches: 4. CDR1 is MNHEY, CDR2 SVGAGI, per germline. How the authors handled the data: Estimates of nucleated cell counts were drawn from the amplification of reference gene primers. Assay used: immunoSEQ multiplex PCR; TCRdb lists only in-frame clones, some missing. V, J and clone size reflect that table, while D and trimming were determined from the DNA. The repertoire consists of 300,000 to 350,000 clones, with approximately 90% occurring once and the leading ten covering 9.9%.

The sequenced sample was peripheral blood. The receptor was derived from a man younger than 45 with COVID-19, enrolled during active disease. J is TRBJ1-1 and V is TRBV6-5, with TRBD1 matching 9 bases. CDR3 amino acids: CASSPGQGMNTEAFF. CDR3 bases: TGTGCCAGCAGTCCGGGACAGGGTATGAACACTGAAGCTTTCTTT.